Reported below is one T cell receptor beta chain. The sample is drawn from a study of blood T cell repertoires in COVID-19. The table came from immunoSEQ multiplex PCR; TCRdb's copy has only in-frame clones and leaves some out. Of tens of thousands of clones listed, about 91% were seen once; the top ten hold 3.5% to 4%. From germline, CDR1 is MNHEY and CDR2 SVGAGI. V dropped 6 bases and J dropped 1; count of bases not matched to a gene: 5. The CDR3 has 14 amino acids. The sequence was collected from a man aged 40-49 years with COVID-19, enrolled during active disease. The chain uses TRBV6-5 and TRBJ1-1; 7 nucleotides line up with TRBD1. The sequenced sample consisted of peripheral blood. The CDR3 loop is CASRNRGQNTEAFF. CDR3 DNA sequence: TGTGCCAGCAGAAACAGGGGCCAGAACACTGAAGCTTTCTTT.